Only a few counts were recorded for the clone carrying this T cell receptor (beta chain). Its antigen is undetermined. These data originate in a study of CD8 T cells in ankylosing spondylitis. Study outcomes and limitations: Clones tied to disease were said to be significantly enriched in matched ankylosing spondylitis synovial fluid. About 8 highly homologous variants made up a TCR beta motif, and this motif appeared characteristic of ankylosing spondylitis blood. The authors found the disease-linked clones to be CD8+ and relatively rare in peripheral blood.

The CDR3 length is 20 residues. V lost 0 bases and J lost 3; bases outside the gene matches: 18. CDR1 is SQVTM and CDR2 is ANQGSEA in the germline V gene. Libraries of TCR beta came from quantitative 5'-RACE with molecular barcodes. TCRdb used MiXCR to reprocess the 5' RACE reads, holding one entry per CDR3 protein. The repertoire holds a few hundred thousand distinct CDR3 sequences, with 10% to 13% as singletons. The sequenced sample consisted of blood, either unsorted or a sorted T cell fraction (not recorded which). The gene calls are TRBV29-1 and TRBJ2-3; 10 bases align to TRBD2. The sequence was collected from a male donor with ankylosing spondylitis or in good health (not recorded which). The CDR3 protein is CSVEDTANYLAGDSTDTQYF. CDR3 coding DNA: TGCAGCGTTGAAGACACCGCCAACTACCTAGCGGGGGATTCGACAGATACGCAGTATTTT.